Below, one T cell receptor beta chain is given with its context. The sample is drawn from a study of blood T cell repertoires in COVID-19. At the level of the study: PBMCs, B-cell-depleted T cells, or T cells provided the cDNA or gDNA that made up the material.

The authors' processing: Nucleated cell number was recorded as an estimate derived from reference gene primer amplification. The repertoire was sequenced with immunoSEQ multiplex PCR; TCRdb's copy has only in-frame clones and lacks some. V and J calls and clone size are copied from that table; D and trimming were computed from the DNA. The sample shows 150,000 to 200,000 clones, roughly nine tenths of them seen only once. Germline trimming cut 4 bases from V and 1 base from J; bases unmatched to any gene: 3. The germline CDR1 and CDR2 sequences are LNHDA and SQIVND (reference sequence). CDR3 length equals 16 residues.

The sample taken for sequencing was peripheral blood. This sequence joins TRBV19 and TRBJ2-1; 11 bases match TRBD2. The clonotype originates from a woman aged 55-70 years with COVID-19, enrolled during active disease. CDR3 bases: TGTGCCAGTAGTACGACTAGCGGGACTTCCTACAATGAGCAGTTCTTC. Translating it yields CASSTTSGTSYNEQFF. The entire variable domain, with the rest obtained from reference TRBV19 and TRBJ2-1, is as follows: DGGITQSPKYLFRKEGQNVTLSCEQNLNHDAMYWYRQDPGQGLRLIYYSQIVNDFQKGDIAEGYSVSREKKESFPLTVTSAQKNPTAFYLCASSTTSGTSYNEQFFGPGTRLTVL.